This T cell receptor beta chain was identified during a study of neurological immune-mediated disorders. Findings and limits, study-wide: The study found no CDR3 amino acid sequences shared by expanded clones across subjects, suggesting private repertoires in all groups. Multiple sclerosis patients had less TCR clonal expansion than even healthy controls, unlike HTLV-1-associated myelopathy.

Noted time point: longitudinal time-point 2. It was from 2 million PBMCs stored at -80 C that the unsorted libraries were obtained. The CDR3 spans 12 residues. The V segment lost 10 bases and the J segment 1 base; nucleotides outside the gene matches: 3. Germline V gene data show CDR1 as ENHRY and CDR2 as SYGVKD. As for the cDNA, it was generated by 5'RACE with 10-nucleotide random UMIs. Each CDR3 protein gets one entry after TCRdb re-called the 5' RACE reads with MiXCR. The table shows some 45,000 distinct CDR3 sequences, with around 12% occurring only once. This clonotype showed up many times. Its antigen is still unknown.

The TCR comes from a male donor with HTLV-1-associated myelopathy (HAM/TSP). V usage is TRBV10-3 and J usage is TRBJ1-1; 7 positions agree with TRBD1. The sample taken for sequencing was PBMCs. The CDR3 reads CATGGPNTEAFF. The CDR3 DNA sequence: TGTGCCACAGGGGGACCGAACACTGAAGCTTTCTTT.